These 10 T cell receptor beta chains were sequenced from one sample in a study of blood T cell repertoires in COVID-19. Method: immunoSEQ multiplex PCR; TCRdb's copy keeps in-frame clones and lacks some. Among over 80,000 clones, around 75% were seen once, and the ten largest hold 4% to 5.5%. Input material: peripheral blood. The receptors come from a woman in her forties or fifties with acute or convalescent COVID-19.

The genes are TRBV5-1 and TRBJ2-1, with D perhaps matching TRBD2 (7 bases). With 4 bases removed from V and 6 bases from J, the gap between germline ends came to 14 bases. From germline, CDR1 is SGHRS and CDR2 YFSETQ. The CDR3 length is 14 residues. The CDR3 region has the DNA TGCGCCAGCAGCGGGGGGGCGGTTGTCAATGAGCAGTTCTTC. Protein product: CASSGGAVVNEQFF. The entire variable domain, with the rest obtained from reference TRBV5-1 and TRBJ2-1, is as follows: KAGVTQTPRYLIKTRGQQVTLSCSPISGHRSVSWYQQTPGQGLQFLFEYFSETQRNKGNFPGRFSGRQFSNSRSEMNVSTLELGDSALYLCASSGGAVVNEQFFGPGTRLTVL.

This chain joins TRBV19 and TRBJ2-5; 8 bases are shared with TRBD1. Germline V lookup: CDR1 LNHDA, CDR2 SQIVND (reference sequence). The ends lost 7 bases at V and 4 bases at J; junction bases unmatched: 8. There are 14 residues in the CDR3. CDR3 DNA: TGTGCCAGTAAGCCCGGACAGGGAGGAGAGACCCAGTACTTC. Translating gives CASKPGQGGETQYF.

This rearrangement joins TRBV21-1 to TRBJ1-1; TRBD1, as called in the table, went unchecked against the DNA. TRBV21-1 is labeled a pseudogene. The CDR3 consists of 8 residues. As DNA, the CDR3 is TGTGCCAGCAGGGCAGCTTTCTTT. This sequence encodes CASRAAFF.

This rearrangement joins TRBV3-1 (or the pseudogene TRBV3-2) to TRBJ1-2, with 7 bases aligning to TRBD1. Germline V gives CDR1 LGHDT, CDR2 YNNKEL (reference sequence). This CDR3 has 14 residues. V lost 4 bases, J lost 2 bases, and 4 bases stayed unmatched. The CDR3 is CASSPGTDNYGYTF. The CDR3 DNA reads as TGTGCCAGCAGCCCCGGGACAGACAACTATGGCTACACCTTC.

This clone was seen a few times. This chain links TRBV19 with TRBJ1-4; weak D call: TRBD1 (6 bases). CDR1 and CDR2 from the germline V gene are LNHDA and SQIVND (reference sequence). With 5 bases removed from V and 7 bases from J, the gap between germline ends came to 23 bases. The CDR3 extends over 17 amino acids. The CDR3 is CASSQLARDTEGEKLFF. As DNA, the CDR3 is TGTGCCAGTAGTCAATTAGCCCGGGACACTGAGGGTGAAAAACTGTTTTTT.

The chain uses TRBV7-3 and TRBJ2-1; possible D gene TRBD2, 5 bases. Germline V gene lookup returns CDR1 SGHTA and CDR2 FQGTGA. Trimming cost V 2 bases and J 6 bases, with 11 bases left between them. The CDR3 consists of 14 residues. The CDR3 sequence is CASSLWASSNEQFF. In DNA form, the CDR3 reads TGTGCCAGCAGCTTATGGGCTAGCTCCAATGAGCAGTTCTTC.

The chain employs TRBV5-1 and TRBJ1-2; D is possibly TRBD1 (5 bases). CDR1 and CDR2 (germline): SGHRS, YFSETQ. The CDR3 is made up of 11 amino acids. With 5 bases removed from V and 13 bases from J, the gap between germline ends came to 15 bases. DNA for the CDR3: TGCGCCAGCAGAAACCCCGGGGGTCCCACCTTC. This codes for CASRNPGGPTF.

The V gene is TRBV10-3, the J gene TRBJ2-5, with a weak D call TRBD1 (6 bases). The V end lost 3 bases, the J end lost 5 bases, and 13 bases lay between the germline ends. This CDR3 comprises 14 residues. Per germline, CDR1 ENHRY and CDR2 SYGVKD. In nucleotides, the CDR3 is TGTGCCATCAGTGATAACAGACAGGCCGAGACCCAGTACTTC. Translating gives CAISDNRQAETQYF.

J is TRBJ2-3 and V is TRBV7-2; D is uncertain. V gave up 5 bases and J gave up 1 base, with 10 bases separating them. Germline V gene lookup returns CDR1 SGHTA and CDR2 FQGNSA. The CDR3 contains 14 residues. CDR3 loop: CASSLGPRTDTQYF. In nucleotides, the CDR3 is TGTGCCAGCAGCCTTGGCCCCCGCACAGATACGCAGTATTTT. Together with reference TRBV7-2 and TRBJ2-3, the CDR3 gives the full variable domain: GAGVSQSPSNKVTEKGKDVELRCDPISGHTALYWYRQSLGQGLEFLIYFQGNSAPDKSGLPSDRFSAERTGGSVSTLTIQRTQQEDSAVYLCASSLGPRTDTQYFGPGTRLTVL.

This chain uses TRBV18 with TRBJ2-1, with a weak D call TRBD1 (6 bases). Trimming stripped 5 bases from V and 3 bases from J, with 11 bases between. The CDR3 extends over 14 amino acids. Germline V gives CDR1 KGHSH, CDR2 LQKENI. For the CDR3, the DNA is TGTGCCAGCTCAATGGGGGACATCTACAATGAGCAGTTCTTC. Translating it yields CASSMGDIYNEQFF.